This is a list of T cell receptor beta chains from one sample in a study of blood T cell repertoires in COVID-19. The repertoire was sequenced with immunoSEQ multiplex PCR; TCRdb's copy has only in-frame clones and lacks some. The sample includes more than 95,000 clones, about 91% seen only once; the top ten take roughly 6%. The source material was peripheral blood. The receptors derive from a human donor in a cohort sampled during active COVID-19. Each CDR3 is given with its conserved first and last residue. The order of the fields is CDR3 length, J gene, V gene, CDR3 protein.

14,TRBJ1-4,TRBV4-1,CASSQGTGNEKLFF
16,TRBJ2-3,TRBV6-2/TRBV6-3,CASSFGAITSTDTQYF
14,TRBJ1-5,TRBV2,CASRTETYNQPQHF
11,TRBJ1-1,TRBV7-9,CASSFHTEAFF
14,TRBJ1-2,TRBV28,CASSAGTGGLGYTF
15,TRBJ2-2,TRBV7-2,CASSPQGAQTGELFF
14,TRBJ1-1,TRBV19,CASSWVQGGTEAFF
17,TRBJ2-1,TRBV15,CATSIKRGGSSYNEQFF
15,TRBJ2-2,TRBV7-2,CASSRPGLNTGELFF
15,TRBJ2-1,TRBV15,CATSRALAGLNEQFF
16,TRBJ2-3,TRBV4-1,CASSQITGPDTDTQYF
17,TRBJ2-3,TRBV4-3,CASSQEASGGAPDTQYF
12,TRBJ1-5,TRBV10-3,CAISDRGQPQHF
15,TRBJ1-1,TRBV6-2/TRBV6-3,CASSYSYRTATEAFF
18,TRBJ2-2,TRBV21-1,CASSKDRTSGRGTGELFF
16,TRBJ1-1,TRBV5-4,CASSPEWGGMNTEAFF
14,TRBJ1-2,TRBV12-2,CASRLDGQLYGYTF
15,TRBJ2-7,TRBV9,CASSVGLGLADEQYF
13,TRBJ1-1,TRBV5-4,CASRNRMSTEAFF
13,TRBJ2-7,TRBV18,CASEGQSPYEQYF
15,TRBJ1-1,TRBV11-1,CASSPPDRANTEAFF
15,TRBJ2-1,TRBV10-3,CAISARLAGVDEQFF
14,TRBJ1-5,TRBV19,CASSTDREGGPQHF
17,TRBJ2-1,TRBV4-3,CASSQALSSGRGDEQFF
13,TRBJ1-1,TRBV19,CASSILSTGWAFF
13,TRBJ2-7,TRBV6-2/TRBV6-3,CASSWTDSYEQYF
14,TRBJ1-2,TRBV2,CASRTNVENYGYTF
13,TRBJ1-2,TRBV11-2,CASSPDRDLGYTF
13,TRBJ2-1,TRBV6-5,CASNTQGMGEQFF
15,TRBJ1-5,TRBV19,CASSIYGELNQPQHF
17,TRBJ2-5,TRBV3-1/TRBV3-2,CASSVLAGGPWQETQYF
13,TRBJ1-1,TRBV7-6,CASSATENTEAFF
12,TRBJ1-5,TRBV27,CASSSYNQPQHF
14,TRBJ1-5,TRBV7-9,CASSFQGESQPQHF
15,TRBJ1-1,TRBV15,CATSREIGVNTEAFF
21,TRBJ1-4,TRBV4-3,CASSQDPLAPDPGGTNEKLFF
13,TRBJ1-1,TRBV30,CAWSRQAGTEAFF
15,TRBJ2-1,TRBV5-4,CASSFVAEPYNEQFF
12,TRBJ1-5,TRBV28,CASSQPQVPQHF
15,TRBJ2-1,TRBV7-2,CASSPLAGPYNEQFF
16,TRBJ2-1,TRBV9,CASSVGGSVSYNEQFF
14,TRBJ1-2,TRBV6-2/TRBV6-3,CASSLTGAPYGYTF
19,TRBJ2-1,TRBV4-1,CASSQSTGAILSSYNEQFF
17,TRBJ2-7,TRBV11-2,CASSPDRTSGRANEQYF
14,TRBJ2-1,TRBV6-2/TRBV6-3,CASSYALTSNEQFF
15,TRBJ2-7,TRBV6-2/TRBV6-3,CASSRGSLPPYEQYF
16,TRBJ1-2,TRBV7-6,CASSSQRGGNGYGYTF
13,TRBJ2-7,TRBV27,CASSLRPPYEQYF
11,TRBJ1-2,TRBV29-1,CSVVEAYGYTF
13,TRBJ2-2,TRBV30,CACRAQGTGELFF
14,TRBJ2-5,TRBV5-6,CASSLEGDGETQYF
16,TRBJ1-2,TRBV5-6,CASSLGQGVTNYGYTF